Many counts were recorded for the clone carrying this TCR beta chain. No antigen is known for it. The CDR3 loop spans 15 amino acids. The V and J ends lost 1 base and 0 bases respectively, with 4 bases between them. The germline CDR1 and CDR2 sequences are LGHNA and YSLEER. These data belong to a study of CD8 T cells in ankylosing spondylitis. Findings and caveats of the study: The study looked at matched synovial fluid samples from ankylosing spondylitis patients. Disease-linked clones were reported to be significantly enriched there. Blood from ankylosing spondylitis patients appeared to carry a characteristic roughly 8-variant TCR beta motif. Some motif variants were previously reported in reactive arthritis synovial fluid and blood.

TCRdb fed the 5' RACE reads into MiXCR, producing one record per CDR3 protein. In the table there are fewer than 550,000 distinct CDR3 sequences, about 5.7% of which are singletons. This sequence originates from a male donor with ankylosing spondylitis. The V gene is TRBV4-3, the J gene TRBJ1-6; D not certain. Sequences were obtained from blood, either unsorted or a sorted T cell fraction (not recorded which). The CDR3 loop is CASSQGVSYNSPLHF. CDR3 in DNA: TGCGCCAGCAGCCAAGGAGTCTCCTATAATTCACCCCTCCACTTT.